Listed here are 3 T cell receptor beta chains from one sample, sequenced in a study of T cell responses to AZD1222 COVID-19 vaccine. Profiled with immunoSEQ multiplex PCR; TCRdb holds only in-frame clones, not every one. Of over 85,000 clones in the sample, roughly 83% were seen once. Sample: peripheral blood, taken 28 days after the second AZD1222 dose. The receptors originated from an adult who received the AZD1222 COVID-19 vaccine.

In this sample, this clone turned up once. CDR3 protein: CASSRTRTSGSYNEQFF. The DNA for the CDR3 is TGTGCCAGCAGCCGGACACGGACTAGCGGGAGTTACAATGAGCAGTTCTTC. This chain uses TRBV11-3 with TRBJ2-1, with 13 bases matching TRBD2. Losses at the gene ends were 5 bases for V and 4 bases for J; bases not matched to a gene: 8. This CDR3 comprises 17 residues. Germline lookup yields CDR1 SGHNT and CDR2 YENEEA.

This chain joins TRBV18 and TRBJ1-1, with a possible D match to TRBD1 (6 bases). CDR3 size: 14 residues. The V end lost 5 bases, the J end lost 1 base, and 11 bases lay between the germline ends. Germline V gives CDR1 KGHSH, CDR2 LQKENI. The CDR3, as DNA: TGTGCCAGCTCATCGGGACAAGGGAACACTGAAGCTTTCTTT. Residues: CASSSGQGNTEAFF.

This chain links TRBV5-4 with TRBJ2-1; 9 nucleotides line up with TRBD2. The CDR3 is made up of 15 amino acids. V was clipped by 0 bases and J by 4 bases; unmatched bases: 2. CDR1 is SGHNT, CDR2 YYREEE, per germline (reference sequence). In nucleotides, the CDR3 is TGTGCCAGCAGCTTGGTTAGCGGGAGTTACAATGAGCAGTTCTTC. This encodes CASSLVSGSYNEQFF.